In this sample, the clone carrying this T cell receptor (beta chain) turned up a few times. The time point: after dendritic cell vaccination, including at tumor progression/relapse. Isocitrate dehydrogenase mutation was absent in all glioblastoma patients. The entry originates in a study of glioma-infiltrating T cells after dendritic cell vaccination. Study information: Treatment, given 2003 to 2012, was autologous tumor lysate-pulsed dendritic cell vaccination.

Clones were sequenced by immunoSEQ multiplex PCR, and TCRdb holds only the in-frame ones, with some missing. Of under 75,000 clones in the sample, 85% to 90% are singletons; the top ten hold roughly 8.8%. The V gene end was trimmed by 4 bases and the J gene end by 0 bases; junction bases not matched to a gene: 5. The germline CDR1 and CDR2 sequences are MGHDK and SYGVNS. There are 16 residues in the CDR3. This clonotype was sampled from a human donor with glioblastoma. This specimen was blood, taken after dendritic cell vaccination. The chain has TRBV25-1 and TRBJ2-1; TRBD1 matches 8 bases. The CDR3 bases are TGTGCCAGCAGTGCCCCGGACAGGGACTCCTACAATGAGCAGTTCTTC. Its protein product is CASSAPDRDSYNEQFF.